A selection of T cell receptor beta chains follows, all from one sample in a study of T cell responses to AZD1222 COVID-19 vaccine. Only in-frame clones appear in the TCRdb table, and some are missing; sequencing was by immunoSEQ multiplex PCR. The table includes some 120,000 clones, approximately 85% detected once. The sample was peripheral blood, taken on day 0 of AZD1222 vaccination. The receptors stem from an adult in good health. Each CDR3 is given with its conserved first and last residue. Each record gives: D gene, clone size, J gene, V gene, CDR3 protein, CDR3 DNA. D genes are given only for firm matches. Size is stated for part of the rows, as once, few or many counts, or as a class when the clone is expanded.

d_gene: TRBD1; abundance: NA; j_gene: TRBJ1-1; v_gene: TRBV30; CDR3aa: CAWSKTRTGNTEAFF; CDR3nt: TGTGCCTGGAGTAAAACCCGGACAGGGAACACTGAAGCTTTCTTT
d_gene: NA; abundance: NA; j_gene: TRBJ2-1; v_gene: TRBV7-2; CDR3aa: CASSPTGLFSYNEQFF; CDR3nt: TGTGCCAGCAGCCCTACCGGACTATTCTCCTACAATGAGCAGTTCTTC
d_gene: TRBD2; abundance: NA; j_gene: TRBJ2-1; v_gene: TRBV27; CDR3aa: CASSSRGGGGSYNEQFF; CDR3nt: TGTGCCAGCAGTTCTCGTGGCGGGGGGGGTTCCTACAATGAGCAGTTCTTC
d_gene: TRBD1; abundance: NA; j_gene: TRBJ2-2; v_gene: TRBV7-6; CDR3aa: CASSLGTGTTGELFF; CDR3nt: TGTGCCAGCAGCTTAGGGACAGGGACCACCGGGGAGCTGTTTTTT
d_gene: TRBD2; abundance: NA; j_gene: TRBJ2-7; v_gene: TRBV5-1; CDR3aa: CASSGGTSGAYEQYF; CDR3nt: TGCGCCAGCAGCGGGGGGACTAGCGGGGCCTACGAGCAGTACTTC
d_gene: NA; abundance: NA; j_gene: TRBJ1-1; v_gene: TRBV27; CDR3aa: CASSSLGANTEAFF; CDR3nt: TGTGCCAGCAGTTCCCTGGGTGCGAACACTGAAGCTTTCTTT
d_gene: NA; abundance: NA; j_gene: TRBJ1-6; v_gene: TRBV30; CDR3aa: CAWRGGSGGSPLHF; CDR3nt: TGTGCCTGGAGAGGGGGGTCTGGGGGGTCACCCCTCCACTTT
d_gene: TRBD1; abundance: NA; j_gene: TRBJ1-1; v_gene: TRBV7-8; CDR3aa: CASSFYQGAVTEAFF; CDR3nt: TGTGCCAGCAGCTTCTATCAGGGGGCCGTCACTGAAGCTTTCTTT
d_gene: TRBD2; abundance: NA; j_gene: TRBJ2-1; v_gene: TRBV5-1; CDR3aa: CASRNTVAGGINEQFF; CDR3nt: TGCGCCAGCAGGAACACGGTAGCGGGAGGTATCAATGAGCAGTTCTTC
d_gene: TRBD1; abundance: once; j_gene: TRBJ2-7; v_gene: TRBV6-1; CDR3aa: CASSALRETGPYEQYF; CDR3nt: TGTGCCAGCAGTGCCCTCCGTGAGACAGGGCCCTACGAGCAGTACTTC
d_gene: NA; abundance: NA; j_gene: TRBJ1-5; v_gene: TRBV24-1; CDR3aa: CATSRSGTNQPQHF; CDR3nt: TGTGCCACCAGTAGATCAGGGACCAATCAGCCCCAGCATTTT
d_gene: TRBD1; abundance: once; j_gene: TRBJ1-5; v_gene: TRBV11-2; CDR3aa: CASSRRTGGNQPQHF; CDR3nt: TGTGCCAGCAGCCGGCGGACAGGGGGCAATCAGCCCCAGCATTTT
d_gene: NA; abundance: NA; j_gene: TRBJ1-5; v_gene: TRBV29-1; CDR3aa: CSVSGGIGNQPQHF; CDR3nt: TGCAGCGTTTCAGGTGGGATTGGCAATCAGCCCCAGCATTTT
d_gene: NA; abundance: NA; j_gene: TRBJ2-7; v_gene: TRBV6-5; CDR3aa: CASSSDSYEQYF; CDR3nt: TGTGCCAGCAGCTCCGACAGCTACGAGCAGTACTTC
d_gene: NA; abundance: NA; j_gene: TRBJ1-1; v_gene: TRBV7-3; CDR3aa: CASSLEGVTEAFF; CDR3nt: TGTGCCAGCAGCTTAGAAGGGGTCACTGAAGCTTTCTTT
d_gene: TRBD2; abundance: NA; j_gene: TRBJ2-6; v_gene: TRBV11-1; CDR3aa: CASTYAGDSGANVLTF; CDR3nt: TGTGCCAGCACCTATGCGGGGGACTCTGGGGCCAACGTCCTGACTTTC
d_gene: NA; abundance: NA; j_gene: TRBJ2-7; v_gene: TRBV28; CDR3aa: CASSDSELGQYF; CDR3nt: TGTGCCAGCAGCGACAGCGAGCTAGGGCAGTACTTC
d_gene: NA; abundance: NA; j_gene: TRBJ1-1; v_gene: TRBV4-1; CDR3aa: CASSHPRGNPNTEAFF; CDR3nt: TGCGCCAGCAGCCATCCAAGGGGCAACCCGAACACTGAAGCTTTCTTT
d_gene: NA; abundance: NA; j_gene: TRBJ1-4; v_gene: TRBV30; CDR3aa: CAWSQNINEKLFF; CDR3nt: TGTGCCTGGAGTCAAAATATTAATGAAAAACTGTTTTTT
d_gene: TRBD1; abundance: NA; j_gene: TRBJ2-7; v_gene: TRBV5-1; CDR3aa: CASSLARAGGSYEQYF; CDR3nt: TGCGCCAGCAGCTTGGCCCGGGCAGGGGGATCCTACGAGCAGTACTTC
d_gene: NA; abundance: NA; j_gene: TRBJ1-1; v_gene: TRBV5-1; CDR3aa: CASSLAERLNTEAFF; CDR3nt: TGCGCCAGCAGCTTGGCGGAGCGTTTGAACACTGAAGCTTTCTTT
d_gene: TRBD2; abundance: NA; j_gene: TRBJ2-7; v_gene: TRBV5-1; CDR3aa: CASSPMGLAGSEQYF; CDR3nt: TGCGCCAGCAGCCCAATGGGACTAGCGGGGTCCGAGCAGTACTTC
d_gene: NA; abundance: NA; j_gene: TRBJ2-5; v_gene: TRBV30; CDR3aa: CAWSGVRGTRETQYF; CDR3nt: TGTGCCTGGAGTGGCGTCAGGGGAACGAGAGAGACCCAGTACTTC
d_gene: NA; abundance: once; j_gene: TRBJ2-3; v_gene: TRBV19; CDR3aa: CASSRRGRPDTQYF; CDR3nt: TGTGCCAGTAGTCGGCGGGGGCGTCCAGATACGCAGTATTTT
d_gene: NA; abundance: NA; j_gene: TRBJ1-1; v_gene: TRBV9; CDR3aa: CASSVDATSTEAFF; CDR3nt: TGTGCCAGCAGCGTAGATGCGACGTCCACTGAAGCTTTCTTT
d_gene: NA; abundance: NA; j_gene: TRBJ2-2; v_gene: TRBV11-2; CDR3aa: CASRPLDSNTGELFF; CDR3nt: TGTGCCAGCCGCCCCTTGGATTCGAACACCGGGGAGCTGTTTTTT
d_gene: NA; abundance: NA; j_gene: TRBJ2-1; v_gene: TRBV5-1; CDR3aa: CASSEGGGGNEQFF; CDR3nt: TGCGCCAGCTCCGAAGGGGGAGGGGGCAATGAGCAGTTCTTC
d_gene: NA; abundance: NA; j_gene: TRBJ1-1; v_gene: TRBV3-1/TRBV3-2; CDR3aa: CASSPYAGENTEAFF; CDR3nt: TGTGCCAGCAGCCCCTACGCTGGGGAGAACACTGAAGCTTTCTTT
d_gene: NA; abundance: NA; j_gene: TRBJ1-5; v_gene: TRBV2; CDR3aa: CASTRTGNHLQPQHF; CDR3nt: TGTGCCAGCACCCGAACCGGGAACCACCTCCAGCCCCAGCATTTT
d_gene: TRBD1; abundance: NA; j_gene: TRBJ1-2; v_gene: TRBV27; CDR3aa: CASSSIGTGSPYGYTF; CDR3nt: TGTGCCAGCAGTTCAATCGGGACAGGGTCCCCTTATGGCTACACCTTC
d_gene: NA; abundance: NA; j_gene: TRBJ1-1; v_gene: TRBV18; CDR3aa: CASSPPRETRMSFF; CDR3nt: TGTGCCAGCTCACCACCTAGGGAGACCCGAATGTCTTTCTTT
d_gene: NA; abundance: NA; j_gene: TRBJ1-6; v_gene: TRBV21-1; CDR3aa: CASSKLGGSPLHF; CDR3nt: TGTGCCAGCAGCAAATTAGGAGGGTCACCCCTCCACTTT
d_gene: NA; abundance: NA; j_gene: TRBJ1-6; v_gene: TRBV30; CDR3aa: CAWSVGGDSPLHF; CDR3nt: TGTGCCTGGAGTGTGGGTGGGGATTCACCCCTCCACTTT
d_gene: TRBD1; abundance: NA; j_gene: TRBJ1-6; v_gene: TRBV11-3; CDR3aa: CASSFQGARGSPLHF; CDR3nt: TGTGCCAGCAGCTTCCAGGGGGCGCGAGGTTCACCCCTCCACTTT
d_gene: TRBD1; abundance: NA; j_gene: TRBJ2-7; v_gene: TRBV19; CDR3aa: CASSIPGQGVYEQYF; CDR3nt: TGTGCCAGTAGTATTCCGGGACAGGGTGTTTACGAGCAGTACTTC
d_gene: TRBD1; abundance: NA; j_gene: TRBJ1-5; v_gene: TRBV6-5; CDR3aa: CASSRGQIGNQPQHF; CDR3nt: TGTGCCAGCAGTCGGGGACAGATTGGCAATCAGCCCCAGCATTTT
d_gene: NA; abundance: few; j_gene: TRBJ1-1; v_gene: TRBV24-1; CDR3aa: CATRRTANTEAFF; CDR3nt: TGTGCCACCAGACGGACGGCTAACACTGAAGCTTTCTTT
d_gene: TRBD1; abundance: NA; j_gene: TRBJ1-6; v_gene: TRBV5-5; CDR3aa: CASSRTYRGLNSPLHF; CDR3nt: TGTGCCAGCAGCCGAACCTACAGGGGGCTGAATTCACCCCTCCACTTT
d_gene: TRBD2; abundance: NA; j_gene: TRBJ2-7; v_gene: TRBV6-2/TRBV6-3; CDR3aa: CASNPAGGVSYEQYF; CDR3nt: TGTGCCAGCAACCCAGCGGGAGGGGTATCCTACGAGCAGTACTTC
d_gene: TRBD1; abundance: NA; j_gene: TRBJ2-1; v_gene: TRBV19; CDR3aa: CASSRDRGFEQFF; CDR3nt: TGTGCCAGTAGCCGGGACAGGGGTTTTGAGCAGTTCTTC
d_gene: NA; abundance: NA; j_gene: TRBJ1-4; v_gene: TRBV3-1/TRBV3-2; CDR3aa: CASRETLGLTNEKLFF; CDR3nt: TGTGCCAGCAGGGAGACACTGGGACTGACTAATGAAAAACTGTTTTTT